This T cell receptor beta chain emerged from a study of OX40 agonist ivuxolimab in advanced cancers. About the research overall: Aged about 20 to 80 with a mean of about 63 years, they were around 85% male. Three patients responded partially, comprising one with hepatocellular carcinoma and two with cutaneous melanoma. Past anti-PD-1, anti-PD-L1 or anti-CTLA-4 therapy was accepted, and around 40% had received some.

The sampling schedule covered blood at baseline, cycle 4 day 1, and cycle 7 day 1. Germline V gene sequence: CDR1 KGHSH, CDR2 LQKENI. Germline trimming cut 3 bases from V and 4 bases from J; bases unmatched to any gene: 14. The CDR3 length is 18 residues. Libraries were prepared by immunoSEQ multiplex PCR; TCRdb keeps only in-frame clonotypes and omits some of them. Of some 50,000 clones in the sample, over 75% were seen once. This chain links TRBV18 with TRBJ2-2, with 7 bases that match TRBD2. Sequencing used CD4+ or CD8+ T cells sorted from blood, obtained in a trial of the OX40 agonist ivuxolimab. The clonotype was recovered from an adult with an advanced solid tumor such as melanoma, head and neck, liver or kidney cancer. The CDR3 spells CASSPGEALARGTGELFF. Here the CDR3 DNA reads TGTGCCAGCTCACCTGGCGAAGCACTAGCGAGGGGCACCGGGGAGCTGTTTTTT.